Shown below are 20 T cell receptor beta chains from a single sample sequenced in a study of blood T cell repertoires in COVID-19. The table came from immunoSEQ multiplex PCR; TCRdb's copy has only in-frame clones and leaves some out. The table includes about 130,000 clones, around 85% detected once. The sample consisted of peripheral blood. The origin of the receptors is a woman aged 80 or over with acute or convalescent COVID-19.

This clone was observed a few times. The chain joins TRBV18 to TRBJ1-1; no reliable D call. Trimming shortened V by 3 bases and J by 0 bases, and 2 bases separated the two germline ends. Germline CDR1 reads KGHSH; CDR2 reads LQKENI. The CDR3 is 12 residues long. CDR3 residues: CASSPMNTEAFF. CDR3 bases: TGTGCCAGCTCACCTATGAACACTGAAGCTTTCTTT.

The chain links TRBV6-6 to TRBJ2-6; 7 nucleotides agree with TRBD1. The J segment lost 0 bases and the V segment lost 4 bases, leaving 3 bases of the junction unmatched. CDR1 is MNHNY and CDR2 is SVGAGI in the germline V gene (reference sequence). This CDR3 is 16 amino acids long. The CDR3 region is CASSWDSSSGANVLTF. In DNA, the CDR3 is TGTGCCAGCAGTTGGGACAGCAGCTCTGGGGCCAACGTCCTGACTTTC.

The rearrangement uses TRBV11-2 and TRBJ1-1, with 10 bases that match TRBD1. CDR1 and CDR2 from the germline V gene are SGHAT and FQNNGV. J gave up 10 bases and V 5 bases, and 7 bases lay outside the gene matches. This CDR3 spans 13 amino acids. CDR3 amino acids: CASSVDRGPVAFF. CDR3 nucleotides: TGTGCCAGCAGCGTCGACAGGGGGCCGGTAGCTTTCTTT.

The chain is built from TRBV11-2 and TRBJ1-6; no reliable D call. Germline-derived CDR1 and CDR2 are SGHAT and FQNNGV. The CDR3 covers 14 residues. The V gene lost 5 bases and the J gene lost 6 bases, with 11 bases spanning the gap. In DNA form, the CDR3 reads TGTGCCAGCAGCCCCCTAACCTTTAATTCACCCCTCCACTTT. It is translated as CASSPLTFNSPLHF.

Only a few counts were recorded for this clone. The CDR3 region has the DNA TGCGCCAGCAGCCAAGATTGGGGGACAGGGGGCGCTAGTGGCTACACCTTC. Its translation: CASSQDWGTGGASGYTF. The chain is built from TRBV4-1 and TRBJ1-2; 12 bases agree with TRBD1. CDR1 is MGHRA, CDR2 YSYEKL, per germline. The junction had 9 bases not matched to a gene; V was cut back by 0 bases and J by 7 bases. The CDR3 has 17 amino acids.

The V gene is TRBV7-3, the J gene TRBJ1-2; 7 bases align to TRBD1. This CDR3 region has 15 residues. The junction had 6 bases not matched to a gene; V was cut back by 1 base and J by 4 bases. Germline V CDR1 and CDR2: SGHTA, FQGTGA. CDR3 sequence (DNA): TGTGCCAGCAGCTTAAAGGGGGCTACCCCCTATGGCTACACCTTC. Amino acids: CASSLKGATPYGYTF.

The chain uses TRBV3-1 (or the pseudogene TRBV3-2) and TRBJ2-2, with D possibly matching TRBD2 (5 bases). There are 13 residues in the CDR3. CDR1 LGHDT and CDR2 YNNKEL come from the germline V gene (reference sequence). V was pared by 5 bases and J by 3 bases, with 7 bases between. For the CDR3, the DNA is TGTGCCAGCAGCTTCGGGGACACCGGGGAGCTGTTTTTT. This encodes CASSFGDTGELFF.

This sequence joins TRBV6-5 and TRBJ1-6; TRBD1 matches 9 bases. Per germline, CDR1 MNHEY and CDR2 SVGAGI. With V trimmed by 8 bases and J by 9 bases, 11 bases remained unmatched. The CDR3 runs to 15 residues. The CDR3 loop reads CASGYRGLYSSPLHF. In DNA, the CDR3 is TGTGCCAGCGGATACAGGGGGCTTTACAGTTCACCCCTCCACTTT.

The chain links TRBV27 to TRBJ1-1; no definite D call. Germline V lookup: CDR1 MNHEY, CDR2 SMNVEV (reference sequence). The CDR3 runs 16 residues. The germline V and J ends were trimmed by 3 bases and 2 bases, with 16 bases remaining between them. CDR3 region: CASSFYTSGQNTEAFF. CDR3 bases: TGTGCCAGCAGTTTTTACACTAGCGGCCAAAACACTGAAGCTTTCTTT.

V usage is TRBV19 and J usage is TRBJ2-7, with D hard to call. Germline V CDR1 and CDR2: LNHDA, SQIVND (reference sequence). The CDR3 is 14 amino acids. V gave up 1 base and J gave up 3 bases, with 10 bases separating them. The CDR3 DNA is TGTGCCAGTAGTATAGGTCGCAGTTTCTACGAGCAGTACTTC. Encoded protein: CASSIGRSFYEQYF. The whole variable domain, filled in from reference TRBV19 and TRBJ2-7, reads DGGITQSPKYLFRKEGQNVTLSCEQNLNHDAMYWYRQDPGQGLRLIYYSQIVNDFQKGDIAEGYSVSREKKESFPLTVTSAQKNPTAFYLCASSIGRSFYEQYFGPGTRLTVT.

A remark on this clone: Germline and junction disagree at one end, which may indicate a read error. The CDR3 protein is CASAPEGGEQYF. CDR3 in DNA: TGTGCCAGCGCACCAGAGGGAGGCGAGCAGTACTTC. The chain is built from TRBV18 and TRBJ2-7; a weak D match, TRBD2 (6 bases). Germline loops: CDR1 KGHSH, CDR2 LQKENI. The CDR3 length is 12 residues. Based on the CDR3 plus reference TRBV18 and TRBJ2-7, the full variable domain is NAGVMQNPRHLVRRRGQEARLRCSPMKGHSHVYWYRQLPEEGLKFMVYLQKENIIDESGMPKERFSAEFPKEGPSILRIQQVVRGDSAAYFCASAPEGGEQYFGPGTRLTVT.

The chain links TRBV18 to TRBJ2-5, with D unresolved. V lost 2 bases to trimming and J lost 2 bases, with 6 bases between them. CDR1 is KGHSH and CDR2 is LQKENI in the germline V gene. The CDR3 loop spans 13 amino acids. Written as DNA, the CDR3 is TGTGCCAGCTCACCAGCAGGACAAGAGACCCAGTACTTC. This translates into CASSPAGQETQYF.

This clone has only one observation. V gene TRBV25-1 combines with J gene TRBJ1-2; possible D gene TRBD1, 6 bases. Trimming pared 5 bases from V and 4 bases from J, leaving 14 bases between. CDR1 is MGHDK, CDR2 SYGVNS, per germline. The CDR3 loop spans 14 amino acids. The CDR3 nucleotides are TGTGCCAGCAGTCCTAGAGGACAGCTCTATGGCTACACCTTC. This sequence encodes CASSPRGQLYGYTF.

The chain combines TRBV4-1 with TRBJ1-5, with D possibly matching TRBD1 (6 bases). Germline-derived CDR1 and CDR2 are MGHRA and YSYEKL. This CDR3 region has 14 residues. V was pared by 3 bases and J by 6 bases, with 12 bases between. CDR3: CASSQSGDRQPQHF. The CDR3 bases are TGCGCCAGCAGCCAGTCAGGGGATCGTCAGCCCCAGCATTTT.

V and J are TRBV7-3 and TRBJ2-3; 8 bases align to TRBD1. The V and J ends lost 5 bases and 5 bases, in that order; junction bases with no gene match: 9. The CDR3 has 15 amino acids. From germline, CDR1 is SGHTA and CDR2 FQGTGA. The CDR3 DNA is TGTGCCAGCAGCGTCTCCGGGACAGGTCGAGATACGCAGTATTTT. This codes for CASSVSGTGRDTQYF.

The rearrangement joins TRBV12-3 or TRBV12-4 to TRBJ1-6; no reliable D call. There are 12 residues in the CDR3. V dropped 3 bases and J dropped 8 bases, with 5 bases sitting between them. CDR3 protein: CASSFQDSPLHF. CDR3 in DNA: TGTGCCAGCAGTTTCCAGGATTCACCCCTCCACTTT.

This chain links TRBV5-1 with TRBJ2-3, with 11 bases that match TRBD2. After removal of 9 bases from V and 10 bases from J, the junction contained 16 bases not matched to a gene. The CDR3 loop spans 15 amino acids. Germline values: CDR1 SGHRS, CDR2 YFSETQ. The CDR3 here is CATRGGTSGEPAQYF. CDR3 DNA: TGCGCCACCAGAGGGGGGACTAGCGGAGAACCCGCGCAGTATTTT.

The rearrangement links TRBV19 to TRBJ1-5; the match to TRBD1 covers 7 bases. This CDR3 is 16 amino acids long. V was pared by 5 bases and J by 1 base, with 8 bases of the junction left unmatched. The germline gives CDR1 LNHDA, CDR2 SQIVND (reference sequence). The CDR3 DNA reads TGTGCCAGTAGTCCCTCAGACAGGGAAAGCAATCAGCCCCAGCATTTT. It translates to CASSPSDRESNQPQHF. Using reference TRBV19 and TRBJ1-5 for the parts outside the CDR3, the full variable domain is DGGITQSPKYLFRKEGQNVTLSCEQNLNHDAMYWYRQDPGQGLRLIYYSQIVNDFQKGDIAEGYSVSREKKESFPLTVTSAQKNPTAFYLCASSPSDRESNQPQHFGDGTRLSIL.

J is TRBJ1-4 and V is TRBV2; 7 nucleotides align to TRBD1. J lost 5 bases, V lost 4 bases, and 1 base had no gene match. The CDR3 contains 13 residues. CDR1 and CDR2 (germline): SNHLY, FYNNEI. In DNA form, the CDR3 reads TGTGCCAGCAGTGTACAGGGGAATGAAAAACTGTTTTTT. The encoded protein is CASSVQGNEKLFF. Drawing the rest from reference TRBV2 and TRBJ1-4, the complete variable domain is EPEVTQTPSHQVTQMGQEVILRCVPISNHLYFYWYRQILGQKVEFLVSFYNNEISEKSEIFDDQFSVERPDGSNFTLKIRSTKLEDSAMYFCASSVQGNEKLFFGSGTQLSVL.

The DNA of the CDR3 is TGTGCCAGCAGCCGGGGACAGCCAGAAAATGAAAAACTGTTTTTT. Its translation is CASSRGQPENEKLFF. J is TRBJ1-4 and V is TRBV4-2; the match to TRBD1 covers 7 bases. Germline values: CDR1 LGHNA, CDR2 YNFKEQ. Trimming took 4 bases from V and 5 from J; bases not matched to a gene: 7. The CDR3 consists of 15 residues.